This paragraph covers one T cell receptor beta chain sequence. Its antigen target is currently unknown. One base away there is no much larger clone; base qualities are not given. V has 4 bases trimmed and J has 5 bases trimmed; junction bases matching no gene number 5. The CDR3, cysteine through phenylalanine, is 14 amino acids long. The retained sequence is limited to the CDR3, 42 bases, with the frame set at the first base. The germline V gene gives CDR1 as KGHSH and CDR2 as LQKENI. The treatment or condition label corresponds to: approximately nine-day PBMC culture with coronavirus spike peptide pools or control peptides (ViraFEST assay). The study used the ViraFEST assay, which expanded antigen-specific T cells with peptide pools and then identified expanded clonotypes by TCR sequencing. The positive SARS-CoV-2 PCR tests of the convalescent patients were dated from March to December 2020, before the Alpha, Beta and Delta variants emerged in the United States. PBMCs were cultured at two million per well in IMDM supplemented with approximately 5.3% human AB serum and approximately 10 IU/ml IL-2, with approximately 9.2 ug/ml peptide pools added. Half of the culture medium was replaced with fresh IL-2-containing medium on days 3 and 7. After approximately 11 days of culture, CD4+ T cells were isolated by negative selection with the EasySep CD4+ T cell isolation kit. Ficoll-Paque Plus gradient centrifugation was used to isolate PBMCs from whole blood, and the isolated PBMCs were then either used fresh or cryopreserved at -140C. In general, triplicate wells were set up for every culture condition.

These data come from a study of vaccination and CD4 T cells after COVID-19 (dated by TCRdb to between 2021 and 2022). Regarding the complete study: Every convalescent patient had a positive nasal swab PCR test for SARS-CoV-2, with mild disease in nine or ten patients and severe disease in one. The convalescent cohort included six males and four females, with two Hispanic individuals, seven Caucasians, two Asians and one multiracial person. Participants received two doses of either the Pfizer-BioNTech BNT162b2 vaccine (n=8) or the Moderna mRNA-1273 vaccine (n=2). Post-COVID blood samples from convalescent patients were collected a median of around 100 days after diagnosis, with a range of roughly 30 to 170 days. The time from the second vaccine dose to post-vaccine blood sampling had a median of 72 days and ranged from about 12 to 250 days. Overlapping spike peptide pools from SARS-CoV-2 and from the common cold coronaviruses HCoV-NL63, HCoV-OC43 and HCoV-229E were used as culture stimuli. In control cultures, a CEFX viral epitope pool was used as positive control, an HIV-1 Nef peptide pool was used as negative control, or no peptide was added. In 10 COVID-19 convalescent patients and 4 infection-naive healthy vaccine recipients, researchers compared the spike-specific CD4+ TCR repertoire from before mRNA vaccination with the repertoire from after. Overall results and qualifications from the work: In convalescent patients, a median 86.3% of post-vaccine SARS-CoV-2-reactive clones were detected only after vaccination, and vaccine-specific priming was suggested by this finding. Although the median number of SARS-CoV-2-reactive clonotypes went up from 20 to 25 after infection to 38 after vaccination, the increase was not significant. Of the vaccine-specific clones found in convalescent patients, nearly all (304 of 307) were mono-reactive for SARS-CoV-2 spike instead of being cross-reactive with common cold coronaviruses. Only a relatively small number of convalescent patients were included in the study, and early timepoints following natural infection were not analyzed.

Library construction relied on PCR. TCR sequencing of DNA from cultured CD4+ T cells used the Oncomine TCR Beta short-read assay at the Johns Hopkins FTIC core. The QIAamp micro DNA kit was used to extract genomic DNA from the cultured CD4+ T cells. Oncomine TCR Beta libraries from cultured CD4+ T cells were pooled with unique dual indexes and sequenced on an Illumina iSeq 100. Under the source paper's analysis protocol: Non-productive sequences were removed, and CDR3s that did not start with C, did not end with F or W, or were shorter than 7 amino acids were discarded. Antigen-specific clonotypes were identified with the MANAFEST web application by comparing peptide-stimulated wells with reference and other culture wells. For a clone to be called positive, the clone needed an FDR below 0.05, an odds ratio above 5, and a productive frequency above 0.1% in at least two of three replicate wells. A clonotype was classed as cross-reactive if the clonotype showed significant expansion both in SARS-CoV-2 spike wells and in at least one common cold coronavirus spike condition. Levenshtein distances (stringdist) and unrooted phylogenetic trees (ape) in R version 3.6.1 were used to assess CDR3 homology. TCRdb reanalyzed the raw reads on its own, using fastp at Q25 for trimming and MiXCR for clone calling, and kept in-frame beta chains. Identical CDR3 proteins give one entry, which carries the most common genes and DNA. The V and J calls here are based on TCRdb, not the publication. The sample profile shows about 25,000 distinct CDR3 sequences; around 48% of them were found once. The ten largest clones add up to 5% to 6.5% of the sample.

The TCR was taken from a human donor who had recovered from COVID-19. Sequencing input: CD4+ T cells from blood, cultured in vitro. This chain joins TRBV18 to TRBJ2-7, and 10 junctional nucleotides match TRBD1. DNA sequence: TGTGCCAGCTCACGCGACGGACAGGGGGACGAGCAGTACTTC. The translation is CASSRDGQGDEQYF.